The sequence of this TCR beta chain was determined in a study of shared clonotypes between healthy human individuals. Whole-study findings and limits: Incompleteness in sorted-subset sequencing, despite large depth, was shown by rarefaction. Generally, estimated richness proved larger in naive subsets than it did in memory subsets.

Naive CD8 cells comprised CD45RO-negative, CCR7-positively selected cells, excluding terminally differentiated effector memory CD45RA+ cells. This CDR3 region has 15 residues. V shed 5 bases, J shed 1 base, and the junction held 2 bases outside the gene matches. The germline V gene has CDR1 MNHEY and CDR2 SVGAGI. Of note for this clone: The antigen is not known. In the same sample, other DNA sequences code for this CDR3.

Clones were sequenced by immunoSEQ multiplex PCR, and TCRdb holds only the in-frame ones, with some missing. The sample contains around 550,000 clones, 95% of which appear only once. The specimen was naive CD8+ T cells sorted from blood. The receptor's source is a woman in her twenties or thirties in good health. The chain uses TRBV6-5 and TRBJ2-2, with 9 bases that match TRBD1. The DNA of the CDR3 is TGTGCCAGCAGTCCGGACAGGGGGAACACCGGGGAGCTGTTTTTT. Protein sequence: CASSPDRGNTGELFF.